The rows below give T cell receptor beta chains drawn from one sample of a study of T cells in Graves' hyperthyroidism and ophthalmopathy. TCRdb processed the multiplex PCR reads anew with MiXCR; each CDR3 protein has one entry. Of approximately 600,000 distinct CDR3 sequences in the sample, around 13% were seen once. Sequences were obtained from blood. These receptors were taken from a woman in her thirties with Graves' hyperthyroidism that later progressed to Graves' ophthalmopathy. Each CDR3 is given with its conserved first and last residue. The order of the fields is V gene, CDR3 length, D gene, J gene, clone size, CDR3 protein, CDR3 DNA. D genes are given only for firm matches. Only part of the rows carry a size: once, few, many, or a class if the clone is expanded.

V gene: TRBV9; CDR3 length: 15; D gene: -; J gene: TRBJ2-7; clone size: few; CDR3 protein: CASSEGQGLAYEQYF; CDR3 DNA: TGTGCCAGCAGCGAGGGACAGGGACTAGCCTACGAGCAGTACTTC
V gene: TRBV5-6; CDR3 length: 14; D gene: -; J gene: TRBJ1-1; clone size: many; CDR3 protein: CASSFDTMNTEAFF; CDR3 DNA: TGTGCCAGCAGCTTTGACACGATGAACACTGAAGCTTTCTTT
V gene: TRBV6-1; CDR3 length: 15; D gene: -; J gene: TRBJ2-3; clone size: -; CDR3 protein: CASKDTGTTTDTQYF; CDR3 DNA: TGTGCCAGCAAAGATACGGGAACGACCACAGATACGCAGTATTTT
V gene: TRBV20-1; CDR3 length: 15; D gene: -; J gene: TRBJ1-1; clone size: few; CDR3 protein: CSARDRGSYLGEAFF; CDR3 DNA: TGCAGTGCTAGAGATCGTGGGTCTTACCTTGGCGAAGCTTTCTTT
V gene: TRBV19; CDR3 length: 15; D gene: TRBD1; J gene: TRBJ2-1; clone size: few; CDR3 protein: CASSIVGGPYNEQFF; CDR3 DNA: TGTGCCAGTAGTATCGTAGGGGGCCCGTACAATGAGCAGTTCTTC
V gene: TRBV6-2/TRBV6-3; CDR3 length: 18; D gene: -; J gene: TRBJ1-1; clone size: many; CDR3 protein: CASSYSQRPELMNTEAFF; CDR3 DNA: TGTGCCAGCAGTTACTCTCAACGGCCAGAGTTAATGAACACTGAAGCTTTCTTT
V gene: TRBV7-9; CDR3 length: 17; D gene: TRBD2; J gene: TRBJ2-3; clone size: few; CDR3 protein: CASTSGAGRESTDTQYF; CDR3 DNA: TGTGCCAGCACCAGCGGGGCCGGGAGGGAAAGCACAGATACGCAGTATTTT
V gene: TRBV11-2; CDR3 length: 11; D gene: -; J gene: TRBJ2-5; clone size: many; CDR3 protein: CASRLQETQYF; CDR3 DNA: TGTGCCAGCAGACTCCAAGAGACCCAGTACTTC
V gene: TRBV28; CDR3 length: 16; D gene: TRBD2; J gene: TRBJ2-1; clone size: many; CDR3 protein: CASRSSLAGGYNEQFF; CDR3 DNA: TGTGCCAGCAGAAGTTCACTAGCGGGAGGGTACAATGAGCAGTTCTTC
V gene: TRBV11-1; CDR3 length: 15; D gene: -; J gene: TRBJ2-6; clone size: many; CDR3 protein: CASTNDRSGANVLTF; CDR3 DNA: TGTGCCAGCACCAACGACAGGTCTGGGGCCAACGTCCTGACTTTC
V gene: TRBV30; CDR3 length: 13; D gene: -; J gene: TRBJ1-5; clone size: many; CDR3 protein: CAWSVGQGQPQHF; CDR3 DNA: TGTGCCTGGAGTGTAGGGCAGGGACAGCCCCAGCATTTT